Following are 18 T cell receptor beta chains from one sample sequenced in a study of OX40 agonist ivuxolimab in advanced cancers. The table came from immunoSEQ multiplex PCR; TCRdb's copy has only in-frame clones and leaves some out. The sample includes 62,000 or so clones, roughly nine tenths of them seen just once. The sequenced sample was CD4+ or CD8+ T cells sorted from blood, obtained in a trial of the OX40 agonist ivuxolimab. Source of these receptors: an adult with an advanced solid tumor such as melanoma, head and neck, liver or kidney cancer.

The chain joins TRBV18 to TRBJ2-5, with D hard to call. Trimming shortened V by 2 bases and J by 2 bases, and 6 bases separated the two germline ends. This CDR3 region has 13 residues. Germline V gene data show CDR1 as KGHSH and CDR2 as LQKENI. CDR3 region: CASSPGFQETQYF. As DNA, the CDR3 is TGTGCCAGCTCACCAGGGTTTCAAGAGACCCAGTACTTC.

There are a few counts of this clone. This sequence joins TRBV19 and TRBJ2-2; maybe TRBD1 (6 bases). Looked up from germline, CDR1 is LNHDA and CDR2 is SQIVND (reference sequence). This CDR3 is 15 amino acids long. The V end lost 6 bases, the J end lost 7 bases, and 18 bases lay between the germline ends. The CDR3 nucleotides are TGTGCCAGTAGGAGCGGTGGAACAGGGAACGGGGAGCTGTTTTTT. As protein: CASRSGGTGNGELFF.

The chain has TRBV6-1 and TRBJ2-5, with 12 bases aligning to TRBD2. V gave up 6 bases and J gave up 7 bases; unmatched junction bases: 9. CDR3 size: 15 residues. From germline, CDR1 is MNHNS and CDR2 SASEGT. The CDR3 nucleotides are TGTGCCAGCAGGCCGACTAGCGGGGGTTTAGGGACCCAGTACTTC. As protein: CASRPTSGGLGTQYF.

The chain recombines TRBV5-4 with TRBJ1-1, with 8 bases lining up with TRBD1. There are 13 residues in the CDR3. V was clipped by 4 bases and J by 4 bases; unmatched bases: 3. Germline V CDR1 and CDR2: SGHNT, YYREEE (reference sequence). CDR3 sequence reads: CASSPRGLTEAFF. In DNA, the CDR3 is TGTGCCAGCAGCCCCAGGGGGCTCACTGAAGCTTTCTTT. The full variable domain, rest sourced from reference TRBV5-4 and TRBJ1-1, is ETGVTQSPTHLIKTRGQQVTLRCSSQSGHNTVSWYQQALGQGPQFIFQYYREEENGRGNFPPRFSGLQFPNYSSELNVNALELDDSALYLCASSPRGLTEAFFGQGTRLTVV.

V and J are TRBV28 and TRBJ1-5, with TRBD1 identical over 11 bases. Per germline, CDR1 MDHEN and CDR2 SYDVKM. The CDR3 extends over 16 amino acids. V was clipped by 5 bases and J by 6 bases; unmatched bases: 9. CDR3: CASSLPGTGGIQPQHF. CDR3 DNA sequence: TGTGCCAGCAGTCTCCCGGGGACAGGGGGGATTCAGCCCCAGCATTTT.

The chain uses TRBV7-9 and TRBJ2-7; TRBD2 matches at 8 bases. J lost 3 bases, V lost 2 bases, and 9 bases had no gene match. There are 16 residues in the CDR3. Germline V gives CDR1 SEHNR, CDR2 FQNEAQ (reference sequence). Here the CDR3 reads CASSLYSGTYLYEQYF. For the CDR3, the DNA is TGTGCCAGCAGCTTATATAGCGGGACTTATCTCTACGAGCAGTACTTC. The variable domain in full, with the rest retrieved from reference TRBV7-9 and TRBJ2-7, is DTGVSQNPRHKITKRGQNVTFRCDPISEHNRLYWYRQTLGQGPEFLTYFQNEAQLEKSRLLSDRFSAERPKGSFSTLEIQRTEQGDSAMYLCASSLYSGTYLYEQYFGPGTRLTVT.

This chain joins TRBV28 and TRBJ1-1; 12 bases match TRBD1. Trimming at V came to 8 bases and at J to 4 bases, leaving 8 bases not matched to a gene. Per the germline V gene, CDR1 is MDHEN and CDR2 is SYDVKM. CDR3 size: 15 residues. In nucleotides, the CDR3 is TGTGCCAGCCGCCGGGACAGGGGGCTGGCCACTGAAGCTTTCTTT. Translation: CASRRDRGLATEAFF.

This chain uses TRBV6-5 with TRBJ1-1; unclear D gene. The ends were cut back, 10 bases at V and 1 base at J, with 10 bases in the middle. The CDR3 is 12 residues long. Looked up from germline, CDR1 is MNHEY and CDR2 is SVGAGI. The CDR3 nucleotides are TGTGCCACCAGATCTGGGAACACTGAAGCTTTCTTT. This codes for CATRSGNTEAFF.

The rearrangement joins TRBV11-2 to TRBJ2-4; no clear D gene. The V end was cut by 5 bases, the J end by 3 bases, with 14 bases between. The CDR3 is 15 residues long. Germline-derived CDR1 and CDR2 are SGHAT and FQNNGV. The CDR3 sequence: CASSPQVTVKNIQYF. In nucleotides, the CDR3 is TGTGCCAGCAGCCCGCAAGTTACCGTCAAAAACATTCAGTACTTC. Combining the CDR3 with reference TRBV11-2 and TRBJ2-4 gives the whole variable domain EAGVAQSPRYKIIEKRQSVAFWCNPISGHATLYWYQQILGQGPKLLIQFQNNGVVDDSQLPKDRFSAERLKGVDSTLKIQPAKLEDSAVYLCASSPQVTVKNIQYFGAGTRLSVL.

In DNA form, the CDR3 reads TGTGCCAGCAGTTCTCCACCGGCGGGGAACAACGAGCAGTACTTC. Translation gives CASSSPPAGNNEQYF. V is TRBV6-5 and J is TRBJ2-7; weak D call: TRBD2 (6 bases). This CDR3 comprises 15 residues. CDR1 is MNHEY and CDR2 is SVGAGI in the germline V gene. Trimming removed 4 bases at V and 5 bases at J, with 18 bases between.

V gene TRBV7-9 combines with J gene TRBJ1-2, with a tentative D call TRBD1 (6 bases). The CDR3 consists of 15 residues. Germline V CDR1 and CDR2: SEHNR, FQNEAQ (reference sequence). The V end lost 3 bases, the J end lost 4 bases, and 15 bases lay between the germline ends. CDR3 DNA: TGTGCCAGCAGCTTGGACGACAGGCCTACCTATGGCTACACCTTC. Translation: CASSLDDRPTYGYTF.

The chain joins TRBV4-2 to TRBJ2-6; 14 bases are shared with TRBD2. The CDR3 totals 19 residues. Trimming at V came to 4 bases and at J to 4 bases, leaving 9 bases not matched to a gene. The V gene's germline CDR1 is LGHNA and CDR2 YNFKEQ. CDR3: CASSPGLAGEAGGANVLTF. As DNA, the CDR3 is TGTGCCAGCAGCCCGGGACTAGCGGGAGAGGCGGGAGGGGCCAACGTCCTGACTTTC.

Only one count was recorded for this clone. Other DNA sequences in this specimen translate into the identical CDR3. The chain combines TRBV7-9 with TRBJ2-7; unclear D gene. CDR1 and CDR2 (germline): SEHNR, FQNEAQ (reference sequence). With 3 bases removed from V and 3 bases from J, the gap between germline ends came to 12 bases. The CDR3 runs 14 residues. Here the CDR3 DNA reads TGTGCCAGCAGCTTGAATAATAGAGGCTACGAGCAGTACTTC. Translating gives CASSLNNRGYEQYF.

The chain combines TRBV13 with TRBJ2-1; no definite D call. There are 14 residues in the CDR3. Germline V gene sequence: CDR1 PRHDT, CDR2 FYEKMQ (reference sequence). The germline V and J ends were trimmed by 4 bases and 5 bases, with 12 bases remaining between them. CDR3 in DNA: TGTGCCAGCAGCTATATTCCGCGGCACAATGAGCAGTTCTTC. This encodes CASSYIPRHNEQFF.

This clone was observed a handful of times. The chain joins TRBV6-1 to TRBJ1-5; D possibly corresponds to TRBD1 (6 bases). Germline CDR1 reads MNHNS; CDR2 reads SASEGT. The V end lost 6 bases, the J end lost 4 bases, and 10 bases lay between the germline ends. The CDR3 contains 13 residues. In DNA form, the CDR3 reads TGTGCCAGCAGAGGACAGAATAATCAGCCCCAGCATTTT. It specifies CASRGQNNQPQHF.

This sequence joins TRBV7-9 and TRBJ1-6, with a weak D call TRBD1 (6 bases). The CDR3 runs 18 residues. CDR1 is SEHNR and CDR2 is FQNEAQ in the germline V gene (reference sequence). V was shortened by 5 bases and J by 0 bases, with 17 bases between the two germline ends. The CDR3 protein is CASSGVGGPSSYNSPLHF. The CDR3 nucleotides read TGTGCCAGCAGCGGGGTGGGGGGGCCGAGCTCCTATAATTCACCCCTCCACTTT.

This clone was seen a few times. The V call is TRBV5-1, the J call TRBJ1-5; 8 bases align to TRBD1. This CDR3 contains 14 residues. The V gene end was trimmed by 4 bases and the J gene end by 2 bases; junction bases not matched to a gene: 2. Germline CDR1 SGHRS, CDR2 YFSETQ. CDR3 sequence (DNA): TGCGCCAGCAGCCTGACAGGGGGCAATCAGCCCCAGCATTTT. Translated, it gives CASSLTGGNQPQHF.

The chain combines TRBV7-2 with TRBJ1-3; D is possibly TRBD1 (5 bases). The CDR3 is made up of 15 amino acids. Germline values: CDR1 SGHTA, CDR2 FQGNSA. Trimming took off 5 bases at V and 0 bases at J, with 11 bases between the two ends. Here the CDR3 reads CASSLAGGSGNTIYF. In DNA form, the CDR3 reads TGTGCCAGCAGCCTCGCCGGGGGCTCTGGAAACACCATATATTTT.